Listed below are T cell receptor beta chains from one sample, sequenced in a study of response to subunit inactivated influenza vaccine. One entry per CDR3 protein results from TCRdb running MiXCR on the RT-PCR reads. The repertoire holds 860,000 or so distinct CDR3 sequences, with 21% as singletons. The sequencing here drew on PBMCs from blood, taken 4 to 6 days after vaccination. The source of these receptors is a man aged 50-59 years who received an inactivated influenza vaccine. CDR3s include the opening cysteine and the closing phenylalanine or tryptophan. A D gene is named only where the DNA matches it firmly. Clone size is given for some rows only: seen once, a few or many times, or a class if the clone is expanded.

J | size | D | V | DNA | CDR3
TRBJ2-7 | NA | NA | TRBV5-6 | TGTGCCAGCAGCTTGGACACGGCCTACGAGCAGTACTTC | CASSLDTAYEQYF
TRBJ2-3 | many | TRBD2 | TRBV20-1 | TGCAGTGGACTAGCGAGGACAGATACGCAGTATTTT | CSGLARTDTQYF
TRBJ1-4 | NA | NA | TRBV20-1 | TGCAGTGCCAGTGCATTGGGTGCAACTAATGAAAAACTGTTTTTT | CSASALGATNEKLFF
TRBJ2-7 | NA | NA | TRBV6-2/TRBV6-3 | TGTGCCAGCAGCATGGACGGCTACGAGCAGTACTTC | CASSMDGYEQYF
TRBJ2-3 | few | NA | TRBV10-3 | TGTGCCATCAGCCGCTTGATTACAGATACGCAGTATTTT | CAISRLITDTQYF
TRBJ2-3 | NA | TRBD2 | TRBV5-5 | TGTGCCAGCAGCCGCGCGAGCGGGGCGGGCACAGATACGCAGTATTTT | CASSRASGAGTDTQYF
TRBJ1-1 | NA | NA | TRBV5-1 | TGCGCCAGCAGCATGGATGGGGGTAGGACTGAAGCTTTCTTT | CASSMDGGRTEAFF
TRBJ2-2 | many | TRBD2 | TRBV6-1 | TGTGCCAGCAGTCCATGGGGAGGGAAGAACACCGGGGAGCTGTTTTTT | CASSPWGGKNTGELFF
TRBJ2-1 | NA | TRBD1 | TRBV25-1 | TGTGCCAGCAGTGCTTCTCCGGGACAGGGAACCTACAATGAGCAGTTCTTC | CASSASPGQGTYNEQFF
TRBJ2-1 | few | NA | TRBV7-9 | TGTGCCAGCAGCCCCTGGGGAAGGGGTAGTGACAATGAGCAGTTCTTC | CASSPWGRGSDNEQFF
TRBJ2-7 | NA | NA | TRBV20-1 | TGCAGTGCTAGAGATCCGGACTCCGCGGGGCAGTACTTC | CSARDPDSAGQYF
TRBJ1-1 | NA | NA | TRBV29-1 | TGCAGCGTCCCTAGGGTGGGGACGAACACTGAAGCTTTCTTT | CSVPRVGTNTEAFF
TRBJ2-2 | NA | TRBD2 | TRBV27 | TGTGCCAGCAGCCTTAGCGGGGGAGGTCCCGGGGAGCTGTTTTTT | CASSLSGGGPGELFF
TRBJ2-7 | NA | NA | TRBV7-2 | TGTGCCAGCACCACCGGGACCCTCCAGTACTTC | CASTTGTLQYF
TRBJ2-2 | NA | TRBD1 | TRBV29-1 | TGCAGCGTTGACGGACAGGGGACGAACACCGGGGAGCTGTTTTTT | CSVDGQGTNTGELFF
TRBJ2-1 | few | NA | TRBV12-3/TRBV12-4 | TGTGCCAGCAGTTTTCCAACAGACGATGAGCAGTTCTTC | CASSFPTDDEQFF
TRBJ2-7 | NA | NA | TRBV20-1 | TGCAGTGCTAGAGCTGGGGGCCGATACTACGAGCAGTACTTC | CSARAGGRYYEQYF
TRBJ2-5 | once | NA | TRBV7-2 | TGTGCCAGCAGCTCAGGTTCGTTGGAGACCCAGTACTTC | CASSSGSLETQYF
TRBJ2-7 | NA | NA | TRBV10-3 | TGTGCCATCAGTGAGGGTTTCTACGAGCAGTACTTC | CAISEGFYEQYF
TRBJ2-3 | few | NA | TRBV9 | TGTGCCAGCAGCGTAGCTATGGATACGCAGTATTTT | CASSVAMDTQYF
TRBJ2-7 | NA | TRBD1 | TRBV9 | TGTGCCAGCAGCAATCTCCCAACAGGGGCCACAAACGAGCAGTACTTC | CASSNLPTGATNEQYF
TRBJ2-1 | NA | NA | TRBV12-3/TRBV12-4 | TGTGCCAGCGGGGGTGGCCAATATGAGCAGTTCTTC | CASGGGQYEQFF
TRBJ2-3 | few | NA | TRBV10-3 | TGTGCCACAGCCGTGGCGGCAGATACGCAGTATTTT | CATAVAADTQYF
TRBJ2-7 | NA | NA | TRBV11-1 | TGTGCCAGCAGCTTACAGACATACGATGGGCAGTACTTC | CASSLQTYDGQYF
TRBJ1-2 | NA | NA | TRBV12-3/TRBV12-4 | TGTGCCAGCAGATCGGGACACCTATATGGCTACACCTTC | CASRSGHLYGYTF
TRBJ2-1 | once | TRBD2 | TRBV7-9 | TGTGCCAGCAGCTTCCTAGCGGGAGAAAACAATGAGCAGTTCTTC | CASSFLAGENNEQFF
TRBJ1-5 | many | NA | TRBV15 | TGTGCCACCAGCAGAGATTTGGGTCAGCCCCAGCATTTT | CATSRDLGQPQHF
TRBJ2-1 | few | TRBD2 | TRBV24-1 | TGTGCCACCAGTCTAGCGGGGGCCAACAATGAGCAGTTCTTC | CATSLAGANNEQFF
TRBJ1-1 | many | TRBD1 | TRBV29-1 | TGCAGCGTTGAGAGGGACAGGGGCACTGAAGCTTTCTTT | CSVERDRGTEAFF
TRBJ2-1 | NA | TRBD1 | TRBV20-1 | TGCAGTGCTAGTGGGGACAGGGCCTTCAATGAGCAGTTCTTC | CSASGDRAFNEQFF